This paragraph reports one T cell receptor (beta chain). This sample was taken from a study of regulatory T cells in long-lasting Graves disease. V lost 4 bases and J 3 bases, leaving 21 bases between the germline ends. Germline V lookup: CDR1 SGHVS, CDR2 FQNEAQ. The CDR3 has 17 amino acids. Relying on iRepertoire HTBI primers and Arm-PCR of CDR3 regions, the team built TCR beta libraries. MiXCR was run by TCRdb on the multiplex PCR reads, yielding one entry per CDR3 protein. The sample records some 470,000 distinct CDR3 sequences, roughly 21% being singletons. Documented time point: persistent/refractory GD, antithyroid drugs over 5 years with positive TRAb. Scientists built the TCR library using RNA that was extracted from PBMCs. Guidelines of the American Thyroid Association were used to diagnose Graves' disease.

The chain joins TRBV7-8 to TRBJ1-2, with TRBD1 as a possible D gene (5 bases). This receptor was taken from a female donor with Graves disease. Source: peripheral blood mononuclear cells (PBMCs), taken when the disease was refractory, from a patient treated with antithyroid drugs. CDR3 sequence reads: CASSSAGPPATYYGYTF. In DNA, the CDR3 is TGTGCCAGCAGCTCAGCAGGGCCACCCGCTACTTACTATGGCTACACCTTC. The variable domain in full, completed from reference TRBV7-8 and TRBJ1-2, reads GAGVSQSPRYKVAKRGQDVALRCDPISGHVSLFWYQQALGQGPEFLTYFQNEAQLDKSGLPSDRFFAERPEGSVSTLKIQRTQQEDSAVYLCASSSAGPPATYYGYTFGSGTRLTVV.